Below, 23 T cell receptor beta chains from the same sample are listed, as sequenced in a study of blood T cell repertoires in COVID-19. Libraries were prepared by immunoSEQ multiplex PCR; TCRdb keeps only in-frame clonotypes and omits some of them. Of about 170,000 clones in the sample, approximately 86% are singletons; the top ten hold 2% to 3%. The sequenced sample consisted of peripheral blood. Receptor source: an elderly woman with COVID-19, enrolled during active disease.

The chain employs TRBV3-1 (or the pseudogene TRBV3-2) and TRBJ1-2, with 8 nucleotides matching TRBD1. This CDR3 has 14 amino acids. V shed 3 bases and J 8 bases; nucleotides not matched to a gene: 8. CDR1 and CDR2 (germline): LGHDT, YNNKEL (reference sequence). The CDR3 region has the DNA TGTGCCAGCAGCCAGAACCAGGGGGCACACGGCTACACCTTC. Protein product: CASSQNQGAHGYTF.

V is TRBV14 and J is TRBJ1-1; unclear D gene. V gave up 4 bases and J gave up 7 bases, with 13 bases separating them. Germline CDR1 SGHDN, CDR2 FVKESK. The CDR3 is made up of 13 amino acids. CDR3 protein: CASSLSRGVEAFF. CDR3 coding DNA: TGTGCCAGCAGCCTTAGTCGGGGAGTTGAAGCTTTCTTT. Filled out from reference TRBV14 and TRBJ1-1, the complete variable domain reads EAGVTQFPSHSVIEKGQTVTLRCDPISGHDNLYWYRRVMGKEIKFLLHFVKESKQDESGMPNNRFLAERTGGTYSTLKVQPAELEDSGVYFCASSLSRGVEAFFGQGTRLTVV.

This chain uses TRBV19 with TRBJ2-1, with TRBD2 matching over 13 bases. CDR3 length: 16 amino acids. With 7 bases clipped from V and 3 bases from J, the junction kept 6 bases outside the gene matches. Germline V gives CDR1 LNHDA, CDR2 SQIVND (reference sequence). The CDR3 sequence: CASKGLAGSHYNEQFF. Here the CDR3 DNA reads TGTGCCAGTAAGGGACTAGCGGGATCCCACTACAATGAGCAGTTCTTC. The full variable domain, in which reference TRBV19 and TRBJ2-1 provide the parts outside the CDR3, is DGGITQSPKYLFRKEGQNVTLSCEQNLNHDAMYWYRQDPGQGLRLIYYSQIVNDFQKGDIAEGYSVSREKKESFPLTVTSAQKNPTAFYLCASKGLAGSHYNEQFFGPGTRLTVL.

This clone has a single count. J is TRBJ1-5 and V is TRBV7-9; D not resolved. The CDR3 is 14 amino acids. Per the germline V gene, CDR1 is SEHNR and CDR2 is FQNEAQ (reference sequence). V lost 1 base, J lost 0 bases, and 4 bases lay in between. The CDR3 reads CASSLVDSNQPQHF. The CDR3 DNA reads as TGTGCCAGCAGCTTAGTAGATAGCAATCAGCCCCAGCATTTT.

This clone showed up just once. CDR3 sequence: CASTLRGRGDGYTF. In DNA, the CDR3 is TGTGCCAGCACCCTAAGGGGCAGGGGAGACGGCTACACCTTC. The chain is built from TRBV7-9 and TRBJ1-2; the D gene is possibly TRBD1 (6 bases). CDR1 and CDR2 from the germline V gene are SEHNR and FQNEAQ (reference sequence). The CDR3 spans 14 residues. The V end lost 7 bases, the J end lost 8 bases, and 20 bases lay between the germline ends.

As for this clone: The junction departs from the called germline gene at one end, perhaps through a read error. This chain connects TRBV29-1 to TRBJ1-4; no reliable D call. This CDR3 region has 8 residues. Germline V gives CDR1 SQVTM, CDR2 ANQGSEA. CDR3: CSVPGPIF. In nucleotides, the CDR3 is TGCAGCGTGCCGGGTCCTATTTTT.

This chain connects TRBV10-3 to TRBJ1-2; 9 bases map to TRBD1. The germline gives CDR1 ENHRY, CDR2 SYGVKD. Unmatched junction bases numbered 2, after V lost 1 base and J lost 5 bases. This CDR3 has 14 residues. CDR3 protein: CAISEWGQGYGYTF. DNA for the CDR3: TGTGCCATCAGTGAGTGGGGACAGGGTTATGGCTACACCTTC.

V is TRBV29-1 and J is TRBJ2-1; tentative D call: TRBD2 (5 bases). The germline V and J ends were trimmed by 2 bases and 8 bases, with 16 bases remaining between them. The CDR3 runs to 14 residues. Germline values: CDR1 SQVTM, CDR2 ANQGSEA. The CDR3 DNA reads TGCAGCGTTGAAAGTAAGGAGGAGTTCCATGAGCAGTTCTTC. It encodes CSVESKEEFHEQFF.

The V and J genes are TRBV6-6 and TRBJ1-5; a possible D gene is TRBD1 (6 bases). This CDR3 region has 17 residues. The germline V gene has CDR1 MNHNY and CDR2 SVGAGI (reference sequence). Trimming took 5 bases from V and 0 from J, leaving 17 bases between them. The DNA for the CDR3 is TGTGCCAGCAGTCCCCGAGAAGGGGGTCTTAGCAATCAGCCCCAGCATTTT. Translation gives CASSPREGGLSNQPQHF.

The V and J genes are TRBV4-2 and TRBJ2-6; the D gene is possibly TRBD2 (5 bases). Germline lookup yields CDR1 LGHNA and CDR2 YNFKEQ. Trimming removed 0 bases at V and 2 bases at J, with 11 bases between. The CDR3 spans 17 residues. The CDR3 DNA reads as TGTGCCAGCAGCCAAGAAGTCCGGGGTCCTGGGGCCAACGTCCTGACTTTC. Amino acids: CASSQEVRGPGANVLTF.

As regards this clone: Other DNA sequences in the sample encode the same CDR3. V and J are TRBV12-3 or TRBV12-4 and TRBJ1-2, with 7 bases aligning to TRBD1. Trimming removed 7 bases from V and 4 bases from J; junction bases left unmatched: 6. The CDR3 runs to 13 residues. Here the CDR3 reads CASTETGTYGYTF. CDR3 sequence (DNA): TGTGCCAGCACTGAGACAGGGACCTATGGCTACACCTTC.

J is TRBJ2-1 and V is TRBV19, with D perhaps TRBD2 (6 bases). CDR3 size: 13 residues. V gave up 6 bases and J gave up 8 bases, with 14 bases separating them. Per the germline V gene, CDR1 is LNHDA and CDR2 is SQIVND (reference sequence). In DNA, the CDR3 is TGTGCCAGTAGGACTAGAGTCAGCGATGAGCAGTTCTTC. Its translation: CASRTRVSDEQFF.

This chain connects TRBV5-4 to TRBJ1-6; TRBD1 is a possible D gene (6 bases). Per the germline V gene, CDR1 is SGHNT and CDR2 is YYREEE (reference sequence). This CDR3 has 16 residues. Trimming left V 1 base short and J 7 bases short, with 15 bases between. The CDR3 nucleotides are TGTGCCAGCAGCTTGAGGAGGGGGGGGAAGAATTCACCCCTCCACTTT. Its protein is CASSLRRGGKNSPLHF.

This chain uses TRBV12-3 or TRBV12-4 with TRBJ1-2, with D uncertain. Trimming pared 5 bases from V and 3 bases from J, leaving 10 bases between. The CDR3 covers 13 residues. As DNA, the CDR3 is TGTGCCAGCAGTCCCGGGTCGCACTATGGCTACACCTTC. Protein sequence: CASSPGSHYGYTF.

The gene calls are TRBV6-5 and TRBJ1-2; D may be TRBD1 (5 bases). Germline-derived CDR1 and CDR2 are MNHEY and SVGAGI. Trimming took 6 bases from V and 8 from J, leaving 16 bases between them. The CDR3 has 13 residues. The CDR3 region has the DNA TGTGCCAGCAGCGAGCAGGGAGGTGGAGGCTACACCTTC. Translated, it gives CASSEQGGGGYTF.

This clone was counted once. The V and J genes are TRBV7-2 and TRBJ1-3, with 9 bases fitting TRBD1. Trimming took 3 bases from V and 4 from J; bases not matched to a gene: 1. The CDR3 spans 14 residues. The germline CDR1 and CDR2 sequences are SGHTA and FQGNSA. CDR3 sequence: CASSLDRGGNTIYF. The CDR3, as DNA: TGTGCCAGCAGCTTGGACAGGGGCGGAAACACCATATATTTT.

This chain connects TRBV5-6 to TRBJ2-2; no definite D call. Germline CDR1 and CDR2: SGHDT and YYEEEE. V was clipped by 0 bases and J by 2 bases, with 14 bases between them. The CDR3 has 17 residues. Written as DNA, the CDR3 is TGTGCCAGCAGCTTGGCGCCCGCCCTGCGAAACACCGGGGAGCTGTTTTTT. Its protein product is CASSLAPALRNTGELFF.

This clone was seen a handful of times. The V gene is TRBV4-3, the J gene TRBJ1-1; D remains unclear. Germline-derived CDR1 and CDR2 are LGHNA and YSLEER. Trimming removed 1 base at V and 4 bases at J, with 10 bases between. This CDR3 has 14 amino acids. The CDR3 sequence is CASSQVVRGTEAFF. The DNA for the CDR3 is TGCGCCAGCAGCCAAGTGGTCCGCGGCACTGAAGCTTTCTTT.

This clone was observed a few times. V and J are TRBV28 and TRBJ1-6, with D possibly matching TRBD1 (6 bases). CDR1 MDHEN and CDR2 SYDVKM come from the germline V gene. This CDR3 contains 13 residues. V was shortened by 8 bases and J by 7 bases, with 12 bases between the two germline ends. Here the CDR3 DNA reads TGTGCCAGCCTCCGCGGACAGAATTCACCCCTCCACTTT. It codes for CASLRGQNSPLHF.

The CDR3 here is CASSPGGARGNYGYTF. For the CDR3, the DNA is TGTGCCAGTAGCCCAGGGGGCGCCCGGGGAAACTATGGCTACACCTTC. The chain has TRBV19 and TRBJ1-2; 8 bases fit TRBD1. V trimming: 6 bases; J trimming: 2 bases; junction bases outside the gene matches: 11. The CDR3 sequence is 16 residues long. Germline CDR1 LNHDA, CDR2 SQIVND (reference sequence). Combining the CDR3 with reference TRBV19 and TRBJ1-2 gives the whole variable domain DGGITQSPKYLFRKEGQNVTLSCEQNLNHDAMYWYRQDPGQGLRLIYYSQIVNDFQKGDIAEGYSVSREKKESFPLTVTSAQKNPTAFYLCASSPGGARGNYGYTFGSGTRLTVV.

This clone was observed a handful of times. The V call is TRBV19, the J call TRBJ2-1; weak D call: TRBD1 (6 bases). Germline V CDR1 and CDR2: LNHDA, SQIVND (reference sequence). Deletions cut 5 bases from V and 6 bases from J, with 11 bases between. This CDR3 region has 13 residues. CDR3 bases: TGTGCCAGTAGTCTCCGGACAGTCAATGAGCAGTTCTTC. Protein: CASSLRTVNEQFF.

V and J are TRBV28 and TRBJ2-7; 7 bases align to TRBD2. The CDR3 contains 15 residues. The V gene end was trimmed by 5 bases and the J gene end by 1 base; junction bases not matched to a gene: 8. The germline gives CDR1 MDHEN, CDR2 SYDVKM. CDR3 region: CASSTSALTSYEQYF. CDR3 nucleotides: TGTGCCAGCAGTACTAGCGCCCTAACTTCCTACGAGCAGTACTTC.

V usage is TRBV24-1 and J usage is TRBJ2-1; no clear D gene. CDR3 length: 15 amino acids. Trimming stripped 5 bases from V and 2 bases from J, with 12 bases between. Germline CDR1 reads KGHDR; CDR2 reads SFDVKD. In nucleotides, the CDR3 is TGTGCCACCAGTGGTGGCCGAGGTACCTACAATGAGCAGTTCTTC. It yields the protein CATSGGRGTYNEQFF.